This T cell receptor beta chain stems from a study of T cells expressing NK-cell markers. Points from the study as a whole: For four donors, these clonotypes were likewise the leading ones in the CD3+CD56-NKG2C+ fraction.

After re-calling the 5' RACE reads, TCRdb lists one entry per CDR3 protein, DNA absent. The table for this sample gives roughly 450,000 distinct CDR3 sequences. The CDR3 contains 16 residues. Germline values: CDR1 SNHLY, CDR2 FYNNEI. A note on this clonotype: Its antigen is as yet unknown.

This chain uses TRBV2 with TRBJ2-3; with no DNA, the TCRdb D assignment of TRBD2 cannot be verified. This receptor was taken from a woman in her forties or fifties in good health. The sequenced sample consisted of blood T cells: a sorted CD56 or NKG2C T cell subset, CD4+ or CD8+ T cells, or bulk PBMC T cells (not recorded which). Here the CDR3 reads CASSEPSGKVTDTQYF.